This T cell receptor beta chain was profiled in a study of blood T cells in healthy people across ages. Alongside a J-beta primer mix, a sample-barcoded 5' primer served in a second PCR lasting 7 to 11 cycles. Each of the samples gave a minimum of 2.5 million paired-end reads that contained CDR3. TCRdb used MiXCR to reprocess the 5' RACE reads, holding one entry per CDR3 protein. Of about 1.4 million distinct CDR3 sequences listed, approximately 59% are singletons. Around 9.5 milliliters of peripheral blood were drawn from each donor. The V and J ends lost 0 bases and 0 bases respectively, with 6 bases between them. The CDR3 runs to 15 residues. CDR1 is SGHAT and CDR2 is FQDESV in the germline V gene (reference sequence).

The chain couples TRBV11-1 to TRBJ1-3; D unresolved. This TCR derives from a man between 18 and 35 years old in good health. The material sequenced was blood. CDR3 nucleotide sequence: TGTGCCAGCAGCTTAGCAGCCGACTCTGGAAACACCATATATTTT. Protein product: CASSLAADSGNTIYF. The whole variable domain, remainder taken from reference TRBV11-1 and TRBJ1-3, is EAEVAQSPRYKITEKSQAVAFWCDPISGHATLYWYRQILGQGPELLVQFQDESVVDDSQLPKDRFSAERLKGVDSTLKIQPAELGDSAMYLCASSLAADSGNTIYFGEGSWLTVV.